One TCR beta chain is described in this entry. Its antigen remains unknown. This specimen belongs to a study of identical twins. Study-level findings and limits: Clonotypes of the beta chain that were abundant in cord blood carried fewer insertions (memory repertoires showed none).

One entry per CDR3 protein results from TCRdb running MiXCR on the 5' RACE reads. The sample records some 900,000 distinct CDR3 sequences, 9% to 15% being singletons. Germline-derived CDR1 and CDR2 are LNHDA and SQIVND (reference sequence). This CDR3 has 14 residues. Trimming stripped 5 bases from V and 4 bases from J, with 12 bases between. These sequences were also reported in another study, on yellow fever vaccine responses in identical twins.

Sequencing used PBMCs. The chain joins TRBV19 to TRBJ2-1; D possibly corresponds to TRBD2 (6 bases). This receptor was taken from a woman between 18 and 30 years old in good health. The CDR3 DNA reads TGTGCCAGTAGTGGGGGGACTTTATACAATGAGCAGTTCTTC. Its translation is CASSGGTLYNEQFF.